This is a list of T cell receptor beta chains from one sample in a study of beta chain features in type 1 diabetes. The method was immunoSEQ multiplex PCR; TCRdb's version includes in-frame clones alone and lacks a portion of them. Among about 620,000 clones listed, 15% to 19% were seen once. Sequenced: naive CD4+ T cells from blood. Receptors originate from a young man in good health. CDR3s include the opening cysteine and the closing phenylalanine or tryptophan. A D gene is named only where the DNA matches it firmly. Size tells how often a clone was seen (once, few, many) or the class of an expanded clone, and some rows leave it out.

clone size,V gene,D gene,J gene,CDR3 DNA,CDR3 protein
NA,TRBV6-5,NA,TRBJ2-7,TGTGCCAGCAGTTACTCAGAACAGACTTACGAGCAGTACTTC,CASSYSEQTYEQYF
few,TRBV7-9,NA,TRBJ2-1,TGTGCCAGCAGCCCACTTAGGGACAATGCGAATGAGCAGTTCTTC,CASSPLRDNANEQFF
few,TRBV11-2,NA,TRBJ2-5,TGTGCCAGCAGCTTAGATACAGCTTCGGGAGCCGTGAAAGAGACCCAGTACTTC,CASSLDTASGAVKETQYF
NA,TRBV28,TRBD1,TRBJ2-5,TGTGCCAGCACCTTCCGGGACAGGGTTTTAGAGACCCAGTACTTC,CASTFRDRVLETQYF
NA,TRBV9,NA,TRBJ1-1,TGTGCCAGCAGCGTAGGGGGACTTTTGGGAGCTTTCTTT,CASSVGGLLGAFF
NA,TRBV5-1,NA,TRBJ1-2,TGCGCCAGCAGCTTTCGCAACAGGGAGGATGGCTACACCTTC,CASSFRNREDGYTF
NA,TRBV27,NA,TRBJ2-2,TGTGCCAGCAGTTGGCTCGGATCCGGGGAGCTGTTTTTT,CASSWLGSGELFF
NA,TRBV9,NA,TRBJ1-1,TGTGCCAGCAGCGTGGGGCAGTTGAACACTGAAGCTTTCTTT,CASSVGQLNTEAFF
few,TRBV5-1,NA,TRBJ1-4,TGCGCCAGCAGCTTGGAGGATGAAAAACTGTTTTTT,CASSLEDEKLFF
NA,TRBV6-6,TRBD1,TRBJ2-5,TGTGCCAGCAGTTCCCAGGGGGCCCCGGGGACCCAGTACTTC,CASSSQGAPGTQYF
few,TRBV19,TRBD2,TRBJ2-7,TGTGCCAGTAGTACCCTGGCTAGCGGGAGGGCCGGGGGCTACGAGCAGTACTTC,CASSTLASGRAGGYEQYF
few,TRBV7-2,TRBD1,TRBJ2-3,TGTGCCAGCAGCCCGGACAGGAAAACGTCGGATACGCAGTATTTT,CASSPDRKTSDTQYF
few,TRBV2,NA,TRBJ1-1,TGTGCCAGCAGCCCCCCTATGAACACTGAAGCTTTCTTT,CASSPPMNTEAFF
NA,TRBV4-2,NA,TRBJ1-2,TGTGCCAGCAGCCAAGATTTAGGGATGAGAAATGGCTACACCTTC,CASSQDLGMRNGYTF
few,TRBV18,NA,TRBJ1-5,TGTGCCAGCTCACCACTCCGGTCTCAGCCCCAGCATTTT,CASSPLRSQPQHF
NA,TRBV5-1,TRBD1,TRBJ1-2,TGCGCCAGCAGAACCGGGACAGGGGTCTTCTATGGCTACACCTTC,CASRTGTGVFYGYTF
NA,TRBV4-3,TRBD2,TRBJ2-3,TGCGCCAGCAGCCAAGCACTCGGACTAGCGGGAGTCACAGATACGCAGTATTTT,CASSQALGLAGVTDTQYF
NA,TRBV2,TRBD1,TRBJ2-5,TGTGCCAGCGACCGGGACAGGGGTCGGGAGACCCAGTACTTC,CASDRDRGRETQYF
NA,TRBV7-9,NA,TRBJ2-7,TGTGCCAGCAGCAACCCAGGGGCCTACGAGCAGTACTTC,CASSNPGAYEQYF
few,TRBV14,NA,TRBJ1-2,TGTGCCAGCAGCCAATTCCCAGGAACGAGCTATGGCTACACCTTC,CASSQFPGTSYGYTF
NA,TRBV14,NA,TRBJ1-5,TGTGCCAGCAGTCTAAGTGGTAATCAGCCCCAGCATTTT,CASSLSGNQPQHF
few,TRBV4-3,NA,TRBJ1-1,TGCGCCAGCAGCCAAGAAGGAGCGCTACAGAACACTGAAGCTTTCTTT,CASSQEGALQNTEAFF
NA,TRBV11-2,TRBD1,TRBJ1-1,TGTGCCAGCAAACCCAGGGGGCAGAACACTGAAGCTTTCTTT,CASKPRGQNTEAFF
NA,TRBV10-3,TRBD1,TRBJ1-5,TGTGCCATCAGGGCGAGGGGGCAGAGCAATCAGCCCCAGCATTTT,CAIRARGQSNQPQHF
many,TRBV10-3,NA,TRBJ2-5,TGTGCCATCAGTGCCAGGGCTCAAGAGACCCAGTACTTC,CAISARAQETQYF
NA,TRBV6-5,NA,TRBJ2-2,TGTGCCAGCAGTCGGCAGACTAACACCGGGGAGCTGTTTTTT,CASSRQTNTGELFF
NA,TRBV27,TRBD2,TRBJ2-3,TGTGCCAGCAGTTTAGAGGGGGGCCTAGCGGGGTACTCTAGCACAGATACGCAGTATTTT,CASSLEGGLAGYSSTDTQYF
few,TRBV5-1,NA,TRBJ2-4,TGCGCCAGCAGCTTGGGGGTAGCCAAAAACATTCAGTACTTC,CASSLGVAKNIQYF
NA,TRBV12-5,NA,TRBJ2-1,TGTGCTAGTGGTTTGATTGCCCGGGACGGTGATGAGCAGTTCTTC,CASGLIARDGDEQFF
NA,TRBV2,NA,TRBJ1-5,TGTGCCAGCAGCGGCGACAATCAGCCCCAGCATTTT,CASSGDNQPQHF
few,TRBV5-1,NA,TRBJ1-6,TGCGCCAGCAGCTCCCACCTCGACGGGACGTATAATTCACCCCTCCACTTT,CASSSHLDGTYNSPLHF
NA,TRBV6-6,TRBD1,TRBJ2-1,TGTGCCAGCAGTCGGGGGACAGGGCGGAATGAGCAGTTCTTC,CASSRGTGRNEQFF
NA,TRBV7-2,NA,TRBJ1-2,TGTGCCAGCAGGGGGCTCAGCGACAATGGCTACACCTTC,CASRGLSDNGYTF
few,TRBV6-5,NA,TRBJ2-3,TGTGCCAGCAGTCCGGCTAGTGTAGGCACAGATACGCAGTATTTT,CASSPASVGTDTQYF
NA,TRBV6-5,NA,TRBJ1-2,TGTGCCAGCAGTTACAGGGGTTTACACTATGGCTACACCTTC,CASSYRGLHYGYTF
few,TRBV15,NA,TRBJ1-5,TGTGCCACCAGCAAAGCTCGGGGGGTAAATAACGGCAATCAGCCCCAGCATTTT,CATSKARGVNNGNQPQHF
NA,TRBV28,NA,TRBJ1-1,TGTGCCAGCAGTTTGGGGGGCACGAACACTGAAGCTTTCTTT,CASSLGGTNTEAFF
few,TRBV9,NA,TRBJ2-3,TGTGCCAGCAGCGTAAACTTCGCAGATACGCAGTATTTT,CASSVNFADTQYF
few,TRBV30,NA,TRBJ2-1,TGTGCCTGGACTACCCTAAATGAGCAGTTCTTC,CAWTTLNEQFF
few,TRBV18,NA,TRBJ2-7,TGTGCCAGCTCACCACGCGTCAGGGGCTCCTACGAGCAGTACTTC,CASSPRVRGSYEQYF
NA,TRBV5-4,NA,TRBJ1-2,TGTGCCAGCAGCCTGGACGGCTGGGGTGGCTACACCTTC,CASSLDGWGGYTF
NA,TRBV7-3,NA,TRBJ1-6,TGTGCCAGCAGCTTAACGGAGGGATCACCCCTCCACTTT,CASSLTEGSPLHF
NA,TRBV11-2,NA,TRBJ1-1,TGTGCCAGCAGCTTAGATAGACAGGCTATTTTT,CASSLDRQAIF
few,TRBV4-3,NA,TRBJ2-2,TGCGCCAGCAGCCAAACTAACACCGGGGAGCTGTTTTTT,CASSQTNTGELFF
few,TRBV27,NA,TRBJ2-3,TGTGCCAGCAGTTTATGGAGGTACACAGATACGCAGTATTTT,CASSLWRYTDTQYF
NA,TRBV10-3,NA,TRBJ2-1,TGTGCCATCAGTCGAACTCGAACCCCCGACAATGAGCAGTTCTTC,CAISRTRTPDNEQFF
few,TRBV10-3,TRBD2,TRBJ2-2,TGTGCCATCAGAACCGGGACTAGTGACACCGGGGAGCTGTTTTTT,CAIRTGTSDTGELFF
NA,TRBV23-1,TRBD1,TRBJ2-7,TGCGCCAGCAGTCACCCCGACAGGGATAGCTCCTACGAGCAGTACTTC,CASSHPDRDSSYEQYF
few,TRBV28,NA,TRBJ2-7,TGTGCCAGCTTAGGACAGAACTCCTACGAGCAGTACTTC,CASLGQNSYEQYF
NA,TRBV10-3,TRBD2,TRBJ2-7,TGTGCCAGCTCGACTACTAGCGACTCCTACGAGCAGTACTTC,CASSTTSDSYEQYF
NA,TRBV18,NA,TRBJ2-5,TGTGCCAGCTCACCACTCCCATCCCAAGAGACCCAGTACTTC,CASSPLPSQETQYF
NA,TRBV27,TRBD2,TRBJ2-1,TGTGCCAGCAGGAAGACTAGCGGGGGAGGGGAGCAGTTCTTC,CASRKTSGGGEQFF